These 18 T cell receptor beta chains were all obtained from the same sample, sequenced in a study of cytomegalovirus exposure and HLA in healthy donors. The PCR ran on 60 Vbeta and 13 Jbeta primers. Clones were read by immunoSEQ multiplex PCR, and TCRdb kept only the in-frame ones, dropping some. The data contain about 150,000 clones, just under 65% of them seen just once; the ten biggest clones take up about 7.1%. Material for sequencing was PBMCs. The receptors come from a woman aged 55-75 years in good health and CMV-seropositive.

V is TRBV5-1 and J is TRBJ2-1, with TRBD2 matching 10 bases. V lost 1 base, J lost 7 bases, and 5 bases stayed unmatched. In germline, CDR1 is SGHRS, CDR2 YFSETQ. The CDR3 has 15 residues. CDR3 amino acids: CASSLLAGVQNEQFF. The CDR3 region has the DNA TGCGCCAGCAGCTTGCTAGCGGGAGTACAAAATGAGCAGTTCTTC.

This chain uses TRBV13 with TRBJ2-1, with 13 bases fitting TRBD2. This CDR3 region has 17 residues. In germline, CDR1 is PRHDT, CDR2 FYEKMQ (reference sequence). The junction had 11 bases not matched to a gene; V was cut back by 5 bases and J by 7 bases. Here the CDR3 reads CASSPRLLAGGPNEQFF. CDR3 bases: TGTGCCAGCAGCCCGAGATTACTAGCGGGAGGGCCGAATGAGCAGTTCTTC.

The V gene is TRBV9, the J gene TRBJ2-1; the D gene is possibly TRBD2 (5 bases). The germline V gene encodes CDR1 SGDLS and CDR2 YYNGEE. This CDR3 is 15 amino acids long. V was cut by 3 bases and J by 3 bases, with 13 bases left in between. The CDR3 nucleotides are TGTGCCAGCAGCGCTCGAGGACTCGTCTACAATGAGCAGTTCTTC. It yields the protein CASSARGLVYNEQFF. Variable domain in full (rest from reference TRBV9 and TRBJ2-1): DSGVTQTPKHLITATGQRVTLRCSPRSGDLSVYWYQQSLDQGLQFLIQYYNGEERAKGNILERFSAQQFPDLHSELNLSSLELGDSALYFCASSARGLVYNEQFFGPGTRLTVL.

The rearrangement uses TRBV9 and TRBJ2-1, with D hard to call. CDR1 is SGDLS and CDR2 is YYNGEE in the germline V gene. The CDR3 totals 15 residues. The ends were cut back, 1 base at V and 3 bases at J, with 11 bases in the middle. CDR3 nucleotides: TGTGCCAGCAGCGTACGAGCGAGCCTCTACAATGAGCAGTTCTTC. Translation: CASSVRASLYNEQFF.

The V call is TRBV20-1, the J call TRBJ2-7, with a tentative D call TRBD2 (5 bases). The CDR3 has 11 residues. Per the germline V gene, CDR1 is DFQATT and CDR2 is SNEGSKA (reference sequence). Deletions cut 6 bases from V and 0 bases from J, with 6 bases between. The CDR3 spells CSAGSSYEQYF. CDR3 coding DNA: TGCAGTGCAGGGAGCTCCTACGAGCAGTACTTC.

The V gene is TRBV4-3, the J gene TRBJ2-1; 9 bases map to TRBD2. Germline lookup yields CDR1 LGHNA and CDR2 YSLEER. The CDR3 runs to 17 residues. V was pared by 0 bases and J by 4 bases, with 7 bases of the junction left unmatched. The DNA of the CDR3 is TGCGCCAGCAGCCAAGATGGGCCTAGCGGGGAATACAATGAGCAGTTCTTC. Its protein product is CASSQDGPSGEYNEQFF.

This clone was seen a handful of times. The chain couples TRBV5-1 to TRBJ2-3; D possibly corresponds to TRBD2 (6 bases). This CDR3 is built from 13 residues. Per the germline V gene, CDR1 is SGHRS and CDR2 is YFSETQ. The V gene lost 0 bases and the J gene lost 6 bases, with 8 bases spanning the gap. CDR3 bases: TGCGCCAGCAGCTTGGCGGGGGAGGATACGCAGTATTTT. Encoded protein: CASSLAGEDTQYF.

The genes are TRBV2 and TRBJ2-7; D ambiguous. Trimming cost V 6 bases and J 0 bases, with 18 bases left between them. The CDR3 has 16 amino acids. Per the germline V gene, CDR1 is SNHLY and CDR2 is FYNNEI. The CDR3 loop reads CASRPPGFGASYEQYF. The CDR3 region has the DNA TGTGCCAGCAGACCTCCCGGTTTCGGAGCCTCCTACGAGCAGTACTTC.

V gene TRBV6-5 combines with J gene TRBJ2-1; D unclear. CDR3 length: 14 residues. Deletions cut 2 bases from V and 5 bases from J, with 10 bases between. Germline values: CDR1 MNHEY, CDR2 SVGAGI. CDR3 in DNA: TGTGCCAGCAGTTACGTGTGGTCGGACAATGAGCAGTTCTTC. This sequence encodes CASSYVWSDNEQFF.

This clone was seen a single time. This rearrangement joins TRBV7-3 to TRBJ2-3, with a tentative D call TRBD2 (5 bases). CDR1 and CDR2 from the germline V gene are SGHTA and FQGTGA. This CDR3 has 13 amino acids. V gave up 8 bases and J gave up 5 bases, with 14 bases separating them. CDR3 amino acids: CASGDGSGDTQYF. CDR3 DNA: TGTGCCAGCGGGGATGGGAGTGGAGATACGCAGTATTTT.

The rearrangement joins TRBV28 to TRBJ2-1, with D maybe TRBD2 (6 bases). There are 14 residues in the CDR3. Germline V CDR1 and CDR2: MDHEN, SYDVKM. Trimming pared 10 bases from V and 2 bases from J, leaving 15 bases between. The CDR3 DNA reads TGTGCCACCTGCCGGGAGCCGACCTACAATGAGCAGTTCTTC. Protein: CATCREPTYNEQFF.

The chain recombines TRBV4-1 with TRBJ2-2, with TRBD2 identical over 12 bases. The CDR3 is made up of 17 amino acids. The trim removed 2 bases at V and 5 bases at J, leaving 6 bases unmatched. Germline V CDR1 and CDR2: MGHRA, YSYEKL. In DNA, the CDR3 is TGCGCCAGCAGCCAACGACTAGCGGGAGTCGCTACCGGGGAGCTGTTTTTT. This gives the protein CASSQRLAGVATGELFF.

The CDR3 DNA reads as TGTGCCAGCAGCCGTTGGACTAGCGGGGGGGGCAATGAGCAGTTCTTC. This codes for CASSRWTSGGGNEQFF. This chain joins TRBV7-8 and TRBJ2-1, with 15 bases identical to TRBD2. V lost 5 bases to trimming and J lost 6 bases; unmatched junction nucleotides: 5. Germline CDR1 and CDR2: SGHVS and FQNEAQ. The CDR3 runs 16 residues.

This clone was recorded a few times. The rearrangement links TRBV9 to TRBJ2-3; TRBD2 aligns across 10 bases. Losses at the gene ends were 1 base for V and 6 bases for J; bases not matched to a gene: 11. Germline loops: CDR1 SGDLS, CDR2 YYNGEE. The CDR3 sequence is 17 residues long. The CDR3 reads CASSVTASGSVTDTQYF. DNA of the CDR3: TGTGCCAGCAGCGTAACCGCTAGCGGGAGTGTCACGGATACGCAGTATTTT.

The CDR3 sequence: CASSIDVLAGYTDTQYF. CDR3 DNA sequence: TGTGCCAGTAGTATAGATGTCCTAGCGGGATACACAGATACGCAGTATTTT. The chain couples TRBV19 to TRBJ2-3, with TRBD2 matching over 9 bases. Germline V gene sequence: CDR1 LNHDA, CDR2 SQIVND (reference sequence). With V trimmed by 0 bases and J by 2 bases, 6 bases remained unmatched. This CDR3 contains 17 residues.

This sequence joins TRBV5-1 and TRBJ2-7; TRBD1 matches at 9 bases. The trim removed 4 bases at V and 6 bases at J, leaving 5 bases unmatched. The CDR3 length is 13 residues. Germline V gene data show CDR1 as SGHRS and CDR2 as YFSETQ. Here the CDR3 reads CASSQGQGGEQYF. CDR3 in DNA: TGCGCCAGCAGCCAGGGACAGGGCGGCGAGCAGTACTTC.

CDR3 coding DNA: TGTGCCAGCAGCACACAGGGACCAGCTAACTATGGCTACACCTTC. Its protein product is CASSTQGPANYGYTF. The chain carries TRBV5-8 and TRBJ1-2; D possibly corresponds to TRBD1 (6 bases). The germline V and J ends were trimmed by 4 bases and 0 bases, with 13 bases remaining between them. The CDR3 has 15 amino acids. Germline CDR1 and CDR2: SGHTS and YDEGEE.

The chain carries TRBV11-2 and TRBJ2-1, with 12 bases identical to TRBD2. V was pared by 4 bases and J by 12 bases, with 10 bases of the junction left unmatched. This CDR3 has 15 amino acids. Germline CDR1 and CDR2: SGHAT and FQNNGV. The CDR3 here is CASSSGLAGGVRQFF. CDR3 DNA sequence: TGTGCCAGCAGCTCCGGGCTAGCGGGAGGGGTCAGGCAGTTCTTC.